The 10 T cell receptor beta chains below were found in one sample sequenced in a study of blood T cell repertoires in COVID-19. Assay: immunoSEQ multiplex PCR; the TCRdb copy retains only in-frame clones and omits some. The sample lists about 280,000 clones, 82% occurring once. The specimen was PBMCs or T cells enriched from blood (not recorded which). These receptors originate from a man aged 35-49 years who had been exposed to COVID-19.

Written as DNA, the CDR3 is TGTGCCATCAGTCAATCCGGGACTAGCGGTTACAATGAGCAGTTCTTC. As protein: CAISQSGTSGYNEQFF. The chain uses TRBV10-3 and TRBJ2-1, with TRBD2 identical over 11 bases. CDR3 length equals 16 residues. J was trimmed by 4 bases and V by 5 bases; bases with no gene match: 7. CDR1 is ENHRY and CDR2 is SYGVKD in the germline V gene.

In its sample, this clone was seen once. V and J are TRBV4-2 and TRBJ2-7, with TRBD2 identical over 7 bases. Germline assignment: CDR1 LGHNA and CDR2 YNFKEQ. V shed 2 bases and J 5 bases; nucleotides not matched to a gene: 6. The CDR3 extends over 14 amino acids. The CDR3 is CASSQTGTINEQYF. In nucleotides, the CDR3 is TGTGCCAGCAGCCAAACGGGGACTATCAACGAGCAGTACTTC.

CDR3 region: CASSLELASSSQETQYF. The CDR3, as DNA: TGTGCCAGCAGCTTAGAGTTGGCTAGCTCGTCACAAGAGACCCAGTACTTC. The chain couples TRBV11-2 to TRBJ2-5, with D maybe TRBD2 (5 bases). CDR1 is SGHAT and CDR2 is FQNNGV in the germline V gene. Trimming shortened V by 0 bases and J by 2 bases, and 16 bases separated the two germline ends. The CDR3 spans 17 residues.

The DNA of the CDR3 is TGTGCCAGCAGTGGGGACAGGGGAGGTAATCAGCCCCAGCATTTT. It yields the protein CASSGDRGGNQPQHF. The rearrangement joins TRBV2 to TRBJ1-5; 10 bases map to TRBD1. V lost 4 bases, J lost 4 bases, and 4 bases stayed unmatched. Germline values: CDR1 SNHLY, CDR2 FYNNEI. The CDR3 length is 15 residues.

This clone was detected a few times. This chain connects TRBV2 to TRBJ2-1; TRBD2 agrees at 10 bases. Germline CDR1 SNHLY, CDR2 FYNNEI. The CDR3 has 15 residues. The CDR3 spells CVLWASGSRGNEQFF. The CDR3 region has the DNA TGTGTATTGTGGGCTAGCGGGAGTAGGGGCAATGAGCAGTTCTTC.

This clone was seen ten or more times. The V call is TRBV7-9, the J call TRBJ2-3; D is unclear. Germline CDR1 reads SEHNR; CDR2 reads FQNEAQ (reference sequence). Between the trimmed V and J ends, which lost 5 bases and 3 bases, there was a span of 9 bases. The CDR3 is 13 residues long. The CDR3 nucleotides read TGTGCCAGCAGCATAGATGCGACAGATACGCAGTATTTT. Its translation: CASSIDATDTQYF.

The rearrangement uses TRBV18 and TRBJ1-4, with TRBD1 matching 9 bases. The trim removed 0 bases at V and 8 bases at J, leaving 4 bases unmatched. This CDR3 is 15 amino acids long. Germline-derived CDR1 and CDR2 are KGHSH and LQKENI. CDR3 coding DNA: TGTGCCAGCTCACCACCGGGACAGGGAGAGGAAAAACTGTTTTTT. Translation gives CASSPPGQGEEKLFF.

The rearrangement joins TRBV11-3 to TRBJ2-7; the D is unclear. The CDR3 loop spans 15 amino acids. Germline assignment: CDR1 SGHNT and CDR2 YENEEA. The germline V and J ends were trimmed by 3 bases and 0 bases, with 12 bases remaining between them. CDR3 protein: CASSLLRGISYEQYF. The CDR3 region has the DNA TGTGCCAGCAGCTTGTTGCGCGGAATCTCCTACGAGCAGTACTTC.

The chain employs TRBV3-1 (or the pseudogene TRBV3-2) and TRBJ2-1; the match to TRBD1 covers 7 bases. The V and J ends lost 3 bases and 4 bases, in that order; junction bases with no gene match: 6. The CDR3 has 15 residues. Germline V lookup: CDR1 LGHDT, CDR2 YNNKEL (reference sequence). This CDR3 reads CASSHRTGKYNEQFF. CDR3 nucleotides: TGTGCCAGCAGCCATCGGACAGGCAAGTACAATGAGCAGTTCTTC.

The genes are TRBV27 and TRBJ2-7, with a tentative D call TRBD1 (6 bases). The germline CDR1 and CDR2 sequences are MNHEY and SMNVEV (reference sequence). The CDR3 consists of 14 residues. V lost 2 bases, J lost 7 bases, and 15 bases lay in between. As DNA, the CDR3 is TGTGCCAGCAGTTTAGACAGGACAGTAGATGAGCAGTACTTC. As protein: CASSLDRTVDEQYF.